The 30 T cell receptor beta chains given below trace back to one sample, sequenced in a study of graft-versus-host responses after intestinal transplantation. The method was immunoSEQ multiplex PCR; TCRdb's version includes in-frame clones alone and lacks a portion of them. The profile covers around 110,000 clones, with about 92% appearing a single time and roughly 1% taken by the ten largest. These receptors have no known antigen. Here the sequenced sample was unstimulated CD8+ T cells sorted from spleen or lymph node cells, taken before transplant. Receptors originate from a human donor who was the organ donor for an intestinal transplant.

This rearrangement joins TRBV5-4 to TRBJ1-1; D gene ambiguous. The CDR3 has 13 residues. Germline loops: CDR1 SGHNT, CDR2 YYREEE (reference sequence). Trimming pared 3 bases from V and 0 bases from J, leaving 6 bases between. The CDR3 DNA reads as TGTGCCAGCAGCTCTGGACTGAACACTGAAGCTTTCTTT. Amino acid sequence: CASSSGLNTEAFF.

The rearrangement joins TRBV7-2 to TRBJ2-7; TRBD1 matches at 9 bases. The V and J ends lost 5 bases and 6 bases, in that order; junction bases with no gene match: 11. Germline CDR1 SGHTA, CDR2 FQGNSA. CDR3 length: 15 residues. The CDR3 coding sequence is TGTGCCAGCAGCGGCGGACAGGGGCTCCTCCTCGAGCAGTACTTC. Amino acids: CASSGGQGLLLEQYF.

V is TRBV30 and J is TRBJ2-1, with 8 nucleotides matching TRBD2. V shed 0 bases, J shed 3 bases, and the junction held 7 bases outside the gene matches. The CDR3 covers 16 residues. CDR1 and CDR2 from the germline V gene are GTSNPN and SVGIG (reference sequence). CDR3 in DNA: TGTGCCTGGAGTGTAAACCTAGCGGGCAACTACAATGAGCAGTTCTTC. Translation gives CAWSVNLAGNYNEQFF.

On this clone: Distinct nucleotide sequences in the sample also encode this CDR3. The rearrangement links TRBV4-3 to TRBJ2-2; D unresolved. This CDR3 has 12 amino acids. Germline V lookup: CDR1 LGHNA, CDR2 YSLEER. V lost 3 bases, J lost 4 bases, and 3 bases lay in between. CDR3 sequence (DNA): TGCGCCAGCAGCCAGGGCACCGGGGAGCTGTTTTTT. This gives the protein CASSQGTGELFF.

CDR3 bases: TGTGCCAGCAGTCCGAACCTGGGACTAGCGGGAGGAAATGAGCAGTTCTTC. Translating gives CASSPNLGLAGGNEQFF. This chain links TRBV28 with TRBJ2-1, with 15 nucleotides matching TRBD2. The CDR3 covers 17 residues. The V segment lost 5 bases and the J segment 7 bases; nucleotides outside the gene matches: 9. Germline V gene lookup returns CDR1 MDHEN and CDR2 SYDVKM.

This clone was seen once. This chain joins TRBV9 and TRBJ1-4; TRBD1 agrees at 8 bases. Germline V gene data show CDR1 as SGDLS and CDR2 as YYNGEE. V was pared by 4 bases and J by 0 bases, with 11 bases of the junction left unmatched. CDR3 length: 18 residues. This chain's CDR3 is CASSSGQGTDSTNEKLFF. The DNA for the CDR3 is TGTGCCAGCAGCTCAGGACAGGGAACAGACTCAACTAATGAAAAACTGTTTTTT.

The chain combines TRBV6-5 with TRBJ2-7; tentatively, D is TRBD2 (5 bases). The CDR3 consists of 15 residues. V was trimmed by 0 bases and J by 5 bases, leaving 14 bases between them. CDR1 and CDR2 (germline): MNHEY, SVGAGI. CDR3 amino acids: CASSYSSGSIDEQYF. CDR3 coding DNA: TGTGCCAGCAGTTACTCGAGTGGGAGTATCGACGAGCAGTACTTC.

The V and J genes are TRBV27 and TRBJ2-7, with 7 bases identical to TRBD1. CDR3 size: 14 residues. Germline V CDR1 and CDR2: MNHEY, SMNVEV (reference sequence). V lost 6 bases and J lost 3; bases outside the gene matches: 8. CDR3 amino acids: CASSSRGQIYEQYF. Written as DNA, the CDR3 is TGTGCCAGCAGCAGTCGGGGACAGATCTACGAGCAGTACTTC.

The chain couples TRBV4-2 to TRBJ1-1; 9 bases align to TRBD1. The V gene's germline CDR1 is LGHNA and CDR2 YNFKEQ. This CDR3 is 17 amino acids long. V gave up 5 bases and J gave up 1 base; unmatched junction bases: 11. The CDR3 coding sequence is TGTGCCAGCAGCTACTACAGGGGGCAGGAGGGGAACACTGAAGCTTTCTTT. It translates to CASSYYRGQEGNTEAFF.

The chain employs TRBV21-1 and TRBJ2-2. TRBV21-1 is a recognized pseudogene. The CDR3 length is 16 residues. CDR3 bases: TGTGCCAGCAGCAAAGGAGGAGGCAGGGCTAGCGGGGAGCTGTTTTTT. It is translated as CASSKGGGRASGELFF.

This rearrangement joins TRBV9 to TRBJ2-1; D remains unclear. Trimming pared 2 bases from V and 6 bases from J, leaving 6 bases between. Germline V gene sequence: CDR1 SGDLS, CDR2 YYNGEE. This CDR3 spans 12 amino acids. The DNA of the CDR3 is TGTGCCAGCAGCGTTGACCCCAATGAGCAGTTCTTC. This sequence encodes CASSVDPNEQFF.

The gene calls are TRBV6-5 and TRBJ1-1, with D possibly being TRBD1 (5 bases). Germline CDR1 is MNHEY and CDR2 is SVGAGI. The length of the CDR3 is 15 residues. V dropped 0 bases and J dropped 1 base, with 9 bases sitting between them. CDR3: CASSYSGGSNTEAFF. CDR3 in DNA: TGTGCCAGCAGTTACTCGGGGGGATCGAACACTGAAGCTTTCTTT.

CDR3 residues: CASSPEPTSGKGMFAEQYF. DNA for the CDR3: TGTGCCAGCAGCCCCGAACCGACTAGCGGTAAAGGCATGTTTGCCGAGCAGTACTTC. The chain is built from TRBV7-6 and TRBJ2-7; 9 bases are a match to TRBD2. The V segment lost 5 bases and the J segment 6 bases; nucleotides outside the gene matches: 23. Germline lookup yields CDR1 SGHVS and CDR2 FNYEAQ. This CDR3 spans 19 amino acids.

CDR3 in amino acids: CATSRGTEKKAFF. The CDR3 DNA reads TGTGCCACCAGCAGGGGAACAGAAAAAAAAGCTTTCTTT. The V call is TRBV15, the J call TRBJ1-1; D gene uncertain. Trimming left V 3 bases short and J 9 bases short, with 14 bases between. The CDR3 is 13 amino acids. CDR1 and CDR2 (germline): LNHNV, YYDKDF (reference sequence). Filled out from reference TRBV15 and TRBJ1-1, the complete variable domain reads DAMVIQNPRYQVTQFGKPVTLSCSQTLNHNVMYWYQQKSSQAPKLLFHYYDKDFNNEADTPDNFQSRRPNTSFCFLDIRSPGLGDTAMYLCATSRGTEKKAFFGQGTRLTVV.

This chain links TRBV7-2 with TRBJ2-3; weak D call: TRBD2 (5 bases). In germline, CDR1 is SGHTA, CDR2 FQGNSA. V dropped 1 base and J dropped 2 bases, with 10 bases sitting between them. This CDR3 has 15 residues. The CDR3 is CASSLGLALTDTQYF. The CDR3, as DNA: TGTGCCAGCAGCTTAGGGCTAGCCCTCACAGATACGCAGTATTTT.

V is TRBV18 and J is TRBJ2-5; D remains ambiguous. CDR3 length: 16 amino acids. Trimming cost V 3 bases and J 5 bases, with 19 bases left between them. The V gene's germline CDR1 is KGHSH and CDR2 LQKENI. For the CDR3, the DNA is TGTGCCAGCTCACCCTCTAGTACAAGGGTGGAGGAGACCCAGTACTTC. Its protein product is CASSPSSTRVEETQYF.

The chain joins TRBV2 to TRBJ2-7; D unclear. The CDR3 sequence is 15 residues long. Germline CDR1 and CDR2: SNHLY and FYNNEI. Trimming took 2 bases from V and 3 from J, leaving 14 bases between them. CDR3 DNA sequence: TGTGCCAGCAGTGAAAAGTTGAGCTCCGACTACGAGCAGTACTTC. Its protein is CASSEKLSSDYEQYF.

This chain links TRBV30 with TRBJ1-1; 8 bases line up with TRBD1. V dropped 5 bases and J dropped 7; count of bases not matched to a gene: 9. The germline CDR1 and CDR2 sequences are GTSNPN and SVGIG (reference sequence). This CDR3 comprises 13 residues. The CDR3 protein is CAWEPTGVGEAFF. The CDR3, as DNA: TGTGCCTGGGAGCCGACAGGGGTGGGTGAAGCTTTCTTT.

The gene calls are TRBV5-6 and TRBJ1-5; 10 nucleotides agree with TRBD1. Trimming took 0 bases from V and 7 from J; bases not matched to a gene: 4. This CDR3 has 15 amino acids. Germline lookup yields CDR1 SGHDT and CDR2 YYEEEE. The CDR3 DNA reads as TGTGCCAGCAGCTTGGGAGGGACAGGGGAACAGCCCCAGCATTTT. Its protein is CASSLGGTGEQPQHF.

The rearrangement links TRBV19 to TRBJ1-1; tentative D call: TRBD1 (5 bases). Germline lookup yields CDR1 LNHDA and CDR2 SQIVND (reference sequence). The length of the CDR3 is 14 residues. Trimming pared 5 bases from V and 0 bases from J, leaving 10 bases between. This CDR3 reads CASSPATVNTEAFF. The CDR3 DNA reads TGTGCCAGTAGTCCAGCGACAGTGAACACTGAAGCTTTCTTT.

This clone was observed a handful of times. The rearrangement links TRBV6-5 to TRBJ1-1; D is uncertain. Trimming left V 5 bases short and J 5 bases short, with 15 bases between. There are 14 residues in the CDR3. Germline assignment: CDR1 MNHEY and CDR2 SVGAGI. CDR3 amino acids: CASSPAGSGTEAFF. The CDR3 bases are TGTGCCAGCAGTCCCGCCGGGTCCGGGACTGAAGCTTTCTTT.

The chain employs TRBV10-2 and TRBJ2-1; TRBD2 aligns across 11 bases. Per the germline V gene, CDR1 is WSHSY and CDR2 is SAAADI. The CDR3 spans 15 residues. Unmatched junction bases numbered 7, after V lost 8 bases and J lost 4 bases. CDR3 sequence reads: CASQTSGKLYNEQFF. The CDR3 DNA reads as TGCGCCAGCCAGACTAGCGGGAAGCTTTACAATGAGCAGTTCTTC.

The chain links TRBV11-2 to TRBJ2-1, with 7 bases lining up with TRBD2. Germline trimming cut 5 bases from V and 7 bases from J; bases unmatched to any gene: 14. The CDR3 runs 16 residues. Germline V lookup: CDR1 SGHAT, CDR2 FQNNGV. CDR3 DNA: TGTGCCAGCAGCCCCTGGGGCCTAGCGGCTGCTAATGAGCAGTTCTTC. As protein: CASSPWGLAAANEQFF.

This chain connects TRBV28 to TRBJ1-4, with TRBD1 identical over 9 bases. V was pared by 6 bases and J by 3 bases, with 8 bases of the junction left unmatched. This CDR3 comprises 16 residues. CDR1 is MDHEN, CDR2 SYDVKM, per germline. The CDR3 DNA follows: TGTGCCAGCAGACAAGCCACAGGGGGCCCTAATGAAAAACTGTTTTTT. Protein product: CASRQATGGPNEKLFF.

This chain links TRBV27 with TRBJ2-3; the match to TRBD2 covers 10 bases. The V gene's germline CDR1 is MNHEY and CDR2 SMNVEV (reference sequence). The CDR3 totals 15 residues. J was trimmed by 6 bases and V by 4 bases; bases with no gene match: 7. CDR3 sequence: CASSSPGLAPDTQYF. CDR3 bases: TGTGCCAGCAGTTCCCCGGGACTAGCGCCCGATACGCAGTATTTT.

This chain joins TRBV6-5 and TRBJ2-1; D remains ambiguous. This CDR3 has 14 amino acids. The germline V gene has CDR1 MNHEY and CDR2 SVGAGI. V dropped 2 bases and J dropped 8 bases, with 13 bases sitting between them. The CDR3 DNA reads TGTGCCAGCAGTTACGGCGCCCTGGGCGATGAGCAGTTCTTC. Amino acid sequence: CASSYGALGDEQFF.

This chain connects TRBV6-5 to TRBJ2-7; perhaps TRBD1 as D (6 bases). The germline CDR1 and CDR2 sequences are MNHEY and SVGAGI. The CDR3 is 16 amino acids. Trimming removed 0 bases from V and 2 bases from J, with 14 bases in between. The CDR3 sequence is CASSYSKRGSTYEQYF. The CDR3 nucleotides are TGTGCCAGCAGTTACTCGAAGAGGGGGTCGACCTACGAGCAGTACTTC.

The chain combines TRBV29-1 with TRBJ2-7; 8 nucleotides match TRBD1. Germline loops: CDR1 SQVTM, CDR2 ANQGSEA. Losses at the gene ends were 7 bases for V and 6 bases for J; bases not matched to a gene: 11. This CDR3 spans 13 amino acids. CDR3 in amino acids: CSGRRQGRSEQYF. The CDR3 coding sequence is TGCAGCGGTCGACGACAGGGGAGGAGCGAGCAGTACTTC.

The sample holds a few counts of this clone. The chain carries TRBV27 and TRBJ1-3; D unresolved. The CDR3 sequence is 12 residues long. The germline V gene has CDR1 MNHEY and CDR2 SMNVEV (reference sequence). V lost 4 bases and J 8 bases, leaving 9 bases between the germline ends. In DNA, the CDR3 is TGTGCCAGCAGTTCTATAGTGCACACCATATATTTT. Its translation is CASSSIVHTIYF.

This chain uses TRBV7-2 with TRBJ1-2; the D is unclear. V was cut by 3 bases and J by 7 bases, with 12 bases left in between. CDR3 length: 13 residues. Germline V gene lookup returns CDR1 SGHTA and CDR2 FQGNSA. The CDR3, as DNA: TGTGCCAGCAGCTTTGGGGAACACTTTGGCTACACCTTC. Protein product: CASSFGEHFGYTF.